These T cell receptor beta chains were read from a single sample in a study of CD8+CD57+ T cells in acquired aplastic anemia. TCRdb reprocessed the reads with MiXCR, giving one entry per CDR3 protein. The repertoire holds fewer than 250,000 distinct CDR3 sequences, with roughly 56% as singletons. Material: sorted CD4+, CD8+, or CD8+CD57+ T cells (not recorded which) from PBMCs. These TCRs come from a human donor in good health, serving as a control. Each CDR3 is given with its conserved first and last residue. A D gene is named only where the DNA matches it firmly. Where a row states a size, it is once, few, many or the class of an expanded clone; other rows omit it.

>-|few|TRBJ1-2|TRBV20-1
TGCAGTGCTACGGGGGCCGCGGGACGCCTTAAAGGGGGCTATGGCTACACCTTC
CSATGAAGRLKGGYGYTF
>-|-|TRBJ1-3|TRBV2
TGTGCCAGCAGCTTGGGACCGAGCTCTGGAAACACCATATATTTT
CASSLGPSSGNTIYF
>-|-|TRBJ2-7|TRBV7-2
TGTGCCAGCAGCGTCTCCCTCGAGGGCTCCTACGAGCAGTACTTC
CASSVSLEGSYEQYF
>-|many|TRBJ2-3|TRBV2
TGTGCCAGCACCTCACAGGGAAATACGCAGTATTTT
CASTSQGNTQYF
>TRBD1|-|TRBJ2-6|TRBV6-6
TGTGCCAGCAGTTACCGTCAGGGGGCCTCCTCTGGGGCCAACGTCCTGACTTTC
CASSYRQGASSGANVLTF
>-|-|TRBJ2-7|TRBV28
TGTGCCAGCAGTTTAACAGGCTACGAGCAGTGCTTC
CASSLTGYEQCF
>-|-|TRBJ1-2|TRBV11-1
TGTGCCGGCAGCTCACCGCAGGGACGGACACCTAACTATGGCTACACCTTC
CAGSSPQGRTPNYGYTF
>-|-|TRBJ1-1|TRBV11-1
TGTGCCAGCAACTTAGATGGGGGGCTAGACACTGAAGCTTTCTTT
CASNLDGGLDTEAFF
>-|many|TRBJ2-3|TRBV2
TGTGCCAGCAGTGAAAACGGTGCAAGCACAGATACGCAGTATTTT
CASSENGASTDTQYF
>-|-|TRBJ2-1|TRBV29-1
TGCAGCGTTGAAACAGGTCACACAAACAATGAGCAGTTCTTC
CSVETGHTNNEQFF
>-|-|TRBJ1-4|TRBV7-2
TGCGCCAGCAGCTTAGTATTTTCGGAAAAACTGTCTTTT
CASSLVFSEKLSF
>TRBD1|many|TRBJ2-7|TRBV12-3/TRBV12-4
TGTGCCAGCAGAAAACAGGGGGCCTCCTACGAGCAGTACTTC
CASRKQGASYEQYF
>-|-|TRBJ2-3|TRBV5-1
TGCGCCAGCAGCTTTCAGGGTAGCACAGATACGCAGTATTTT
CASSFQGSTDTQYF
>-|many|TRBJ2-5|TRBV10-3
TGTGCCATCCAGGGGGGGCGGGGAGAGACCCAGTACTTC
CAIQGGRGETQYF
>TRBD2|-|TRBJ2-5|TRBV29-1
TGCAGCGTTGGAGCGGGGGAGACCCAGTACTTC
CSVGAGETQYF
>TRBD1|-|TRBJ2-5|TRBV5-1
TGCACCAGCAGCTTGGGTTCAGGGGGCGCGGGAGAGACCCAGTACTTC
CTSSLGSGGAGETQYF
>TRBD1|few|TRBJ1-1|TRBV29-1
TGCAGCGGGGGACAGGGGGAAAACACTGAAGCTTTCTTT
CSGGQGENTEAFF
>-|-|TRBJ1-2|TRBV7-8
TGTGCCAGCAGCGGAAAGGTGGGGGACTATGGCTACACCTTC
CASSGKVGDYGYTF
>TRBD2|-|TRBJ2-5|TRBV9
TGTGCCAGCAGCCGGACCGCTAGCGGGGGGGAAGAGACCCAGTACTTC
CASSRTASGGEETQYF
>-|-|TRBJ2-3|TRBV19
TGTGCCAGTAGTCAACAGGGTGAAGATACGCAGTATTTT
CASSQQGEDTQYF
>TRBD1|-|TRBJ2-7|TRBV5-4
TGTGCCAGCAGCTTGGCCGGACAGGGTAATTCCTACGAGCAGTACTTC
CASSLAGQGNSYEQYF
>-|-|TRBJ1-1|TRBV7-9
TGTGCCAGCAGCTACACCCTGAACACTGAAGCTTTCTTT
CASSYTLNTEAFF
>TRBD1|-|TRBJ2-7|TRBV6-7
TGTGCCAGCAGAGACGCGACAGGGACCTACGAGCAGTACTTC
CASRDATGTYEQYF
>-|-|TRBJ1-2|TRBV29-1
TGCAGCGTTGGGGAAGGGGGGGGCTACACCTTC
CSVGEGGGYTF
>-|-|TRBJ2-4|TRBV7-9
TGTGCCAGCAGTGGGCAGGGCAAAGTTGGTTCGGCCAAAAACATTCAGTACTTC
CASSGQGKVGSAKNIQYF
>TRBD2|many|TRBJ2-1|TRBV7-2
TGTGCCAGCAGCTTAGCCCGGGAGGGGGGGGGTTATGAGCAGTTCTTC
CASSLAREGGGYEQFF
>-|-|TRBJ1-5|TRBV30
TGTGCCTGGAGTGTAAGGGGGGCTCAGCCCCAGCATTTT
CAWSVRGAQPQHF
>-|many|TRBJ1-2|TRBV6-1
TGTGCCAGCAGTGAAGCGCCACAGGTGGGCTATGGCTACACCTTC
CASSEAPQVGYGYTF
>-|once|TRBJ1-1|TRBV2
TGTGCCAGCAGTGAGTTGATGGGGGACACTGAAGCTTTCTTT
CASSELMGDTEAFF
>-|-|TRBJ2-6|TRBV19
TGTGCCAGTAGTTCCCGACGGAGTACATTTAACTCTGGGGCCAACGTCCTGACTTTC
CASSSRRSTFNSGANVLTF
>-|-|TRBJ1-2|TRBV7-8
TGTGCCAGCAGCCAAACGACCGGGGACAAGCAGGGCTACACCTTC
CASSQTTGDKQGYTF
>-|many|TRBJ1-5|TRBV20-1
TGCAGTGCTCAGCGACAGGGCAATCAGCCCCAGCATTTT
CSAQRQGNQPQHF
>-|-|TRBJ2-7|TRBV9
TGTGCCAGCAGCGCCTACGGCCGTAGCTCCTACGAGCAGTACTTC
CASSAYGRSSYEQYF
>TRBD1|-|TRBJ1-6|TRBV10-3
TGTGCCATCAGCCCCGACAGACAGGGGGCTAATTCACCCCTCCACTTT
CAISPDRQGANSPLHF
>-|-|TRBJ1-2|TRBV7-4
TGTGCCAGCAGCCCGACGGGCGGGCGTGAGGACTATGGCTACACCTTC
CASSPTGGREDYGYTF
>-|many|TRBJ2-7|TRBV3-2
TGTGCCAGCAGCCCGGGACAGGGGACATCCTCCTACGAGCAGTACTTC
CASSPGQGTSSYEQYF
>-|-|TRBJ2-2|TRBV10-3
TGTGCCATCAGTGGACAGGGACTTACCGGGGAGCTGTTTTTT
CAISGQGLTGELFF
>TRBD2|-|TRBJ2-7|TRBV11-1
TGTGCCAGCAGCTTGACGGCGGGGGGCTCCTACGAGCAGTACTTC
CASSLTAGGSYEQYF
>-|many|TRBJ2-1|TRBV7-9
TGTGCCAGCAGCTTAGAGTATCTGGGGGGGCCAGGCAATGAGCAGTTCTTC
CASSLEYLGGPGNEQFF
>-|-|TRBJ1-6|TRBV20-1
TGCAGTGCTATTAGGGACTCCGCATATAATTCACCCCTCCACTTT
CSAIRDSAYNSPLHF
>TRBD2|few|TRBJ2-3|TRBV6-5
TGTGCCAGCAGACTAGCGGGGGGGGATACGCAGTATTTT
CASRLAGGDTQYF
>-|few|TRBJ2-7|TRBV15
TGTGCCACCAGCAGGCGGAAGACAGGTGATACCTACGAGCAGTACTTC
CATSRRKTGDTYEQYF
>-|many|TRBJ1-2|TRBV19
TGTGCCAGTAGAGCACAGGGACTCGACTATGGCTACACCTTC
CASRAQGLDYGYTF
>TRBD2|-|TRBJ2-3|TRBV29-1
TGCAGCGTTGCGTCTAGCGGGGGCACAGATACGCAGTATTTT
CSVASSGGTDTQYF
>-|many|TRBJ2-7|TRBV2
TGTGCCAGCAGTGAAGAGAGTCCCGAGCAGTACTTC
CASSEESPEQYF
>-|many|TRBJ2-7|TRBV9
TGTGCCAGCAGCGTAGGCCAGGGGGGGGCCTACGAGCAGTACTTC
CASSVGQGGAYEQYF
>-|-|TRBJ2-7|TRBV10-3
TGTGCCATCAGTAATACGCTACGAGGGCAGGGGCACTCCTACGAGCAGTACTTC
CAISNTLRGQGHSYEQYF
>-|many|TRBJ1-5|TRBV12-3/TRBV12-4
TGTGCCAGCAGTTTTAGGGCTTTTGGCAATCAGCCCCAGCATTTT
CASSFRAFGNQPQHF
>TRBD2|-|TRBJ2-3|TRBV7-9
TGTGCCAGCAGCCGGACTAGCGGGGGGGCCGCGGATACGCAGTATTTT
CASSRTSGGAADTQYF
>-|-|TRBJ2-7|TRBV3-1
TGTGCCAGCAGCATAGAGGCAGAACGCTACGAGCAGTACTTC
CASSIEAERYEQYF
>TRBD1|many|TRBJ2-1|TRBV5-1
TGCGCCAGCAGCCGGACAGGGGTTGCCTACAATGAGCAGTTCTTC
CASSRTGVAYNEQFF